The present TCR beta chain was sequenced within a study of blood T cells in healthy people across ages (dated by TCRdb to between 2014 and 2017). Background on the whole study: In model experiments, template switching captured roughly one uniquely barcoded TCR beta cDNA molecule for every two T cells. Using deep sequencing normalized with unique cDNA molecular identifiers, the study measured how TCR beta repertoire diversity changes with age. Two additional independent replicas of 1 million unique cDNA reads from the same blood draw were analyzed for two donors (one aged 18 to 30 and one aged 80 or older). Donors were grouped into four age groups: young (average 16 years), middle-aged (about 40), aged (about 60) and long-lived (approximately 82).

Results and caveats for the whole study, not just this receptor: As age increased, observed TCR beta diversity per million T cells dropped in a roughly linear way, and a significant reduction was already evident by age 40. Because donor CMV infection status was unknown, age-related changes in expanded clonotypes were potentially confounded. Estimates of total diversity based on one million sequenced T cells were considered lower bounds and underestimates. Since profiling was done on bulk unsorted PBMCs, naive and antigen-experienced compartments could not be conclusively compared. Compared with the aged group, more naive CD4+ T cells, fewer expanded clones and increased TCR diversity were shown by the long-lived group, suggesting age selection. Observed TCR beta diversity correlated strongly with the percentage of naive T cells measured by flow cytometry.

CDR1 and CDR2 (LGHDT, YNNKEL) derive from the germline V gene (reference sequence). The V end gives up 7 bases and the J end 5 bases, leaving 10 bases in the junction not matched to a gene. Including cysteine and phenylalanine, the CDR3 has 15 amino acids. Only the CDR3 region is kept as DNA, spanning 45 bases read in frame from base 1. The approximately 41 donors, aged 6 to 90 years, were systemically healthy Caucasian individuals from Russia. Roughly 11 milliliters of peripheral blood were drawn from each donor into EDTA-treated Vacutainer tubes. Ficoll-Paque density-gradient centrifugation was used to isolate PBMCs, with at least 6 million obtained per sample. Total RNA, at least 5.5 micrograms per sample, was extracted from PBMCs with Trizol reagent. The percentages of naive CD45RAhigh/CD27high T cells were determined by flow cytometry on a PBMC aliquot from every donor. Library method: 5' RACE. The reads were generated on an Illumina HiSeq 2500. A second PCR of 7 to 11 cycles was performed with a sample-barcoded 5' primer and a J-beta primer mix. A unique molecular identifier was introduced onto each TCR beta cDNA molecule by a template-switch 5' adaptor carrying 12 random nucleotides. Each sample yielded at least 2.5 million CDR3-containing paired-end reads. The Mint cDNA synthesis kit, primed by a TRBC-specific oligonucleotide, was used to synthesize first-strand cDNA from all RNA. Following uracil-DNA glycosylase treatment, a first 18-cycle PCR with universal primers M1SS and BC2_uni_R was performed on all cDNA. Per the original workflow: Normalization of each sample was performed by random selection of 1 million high-quality reads, each carrying a distinct molecular identifier. Reads with shared molecular identifiers were discarded instead of being binned into consensus sequences. MiTCR, run with a Q25 quality threshold and the strictest error-elimination algorithm, handled CDR3 identification, clonotype clustering and error correction. A nonparametric unseen species model with Euler transformation was used to estimate lower-bound total TCR beta diversity. TCRdb passed the public sequencing reads through fastp at Q25 and MiXCR, retaining productive beta sequences. Duplicate CDR3 protein sequences are folded into a single record with the most common DNA and genes. TCRdb assigned the V and J calls; the authors' analysis was not used. This sample has some 930,000 distinct CDR3 sequences in its table, and about 29% of those were observed once. Together, the top ten hold around 9.6% of the sample.

Comment on this clonotype: The antigen this receptor binds is unknown. Base qualities are not provided; no much larger clone lies one nucleotide away.

Another study also made use of these data, one on T cells of mothers and their children. The second study reports: Nine systemically healthy Caucasian individuals served as donors, namely three mothers together with their six children. cDNA synthesis used all of the extracted RNA, with roughly 1.5 ug of RNA in each 15 ul reaction. In the second PCR, the M1S primer introduced both the sample barcodes and 2-4 random nucleotides. Over 9.5 million TCR beta CDR3 reads were obtained for each mother, and some 3.1 million reads were obtained for each child. In both related and unrelated pairs, thymic selection shapes the output of TCR recombination in a similar way, with inherited differences having only a minor effect. Normalized repertoire overlap was always found to be slightly, but never significantly, higher in related mother-child pairs than in unrelated mother-child pairs. No persistent microchimeric T cell clones were found, with a detection sensitivity of around 100 clones per million clonotypes. The study used deep NGS to compare TCR beta repertoires of mothers and children, seeking features distinguishing related mother-child pairs from unrelated individuals. Mothers averaged about 37 +/- 4 years of age and children averaged around 10 +/- 4 years. After adapter ligation with NEBNext reagents, the libraries were sequenced on Illumina HiSeq 2000 with 100+100 nt paired-end reads. To prevent cross-contamination, the mother and child libraries were prepared one month apart and sequenced in separate runs. Each donor had between roughly 450,000 and 2,100,000 distinct TCR beta clonotypes identified. Naive TCR beta clonotypes were estimated from low-frequency clonotypes matched to each donor's FACS-determined naive share, without sorting.

Sequencing used blood. This TCR came from a woman aged 35 to 49 in good health. The rearranged chain carries TRBV3-1 and TRBJ2-7; 11 central nucleotides agree with TRBD1. CDR3 reads: CASTPRDRGENEQYF. The base sequence is TGTGCCAGCACCCCGCGGGACAGGGGGGAAAACGAGCAGTACTTC.